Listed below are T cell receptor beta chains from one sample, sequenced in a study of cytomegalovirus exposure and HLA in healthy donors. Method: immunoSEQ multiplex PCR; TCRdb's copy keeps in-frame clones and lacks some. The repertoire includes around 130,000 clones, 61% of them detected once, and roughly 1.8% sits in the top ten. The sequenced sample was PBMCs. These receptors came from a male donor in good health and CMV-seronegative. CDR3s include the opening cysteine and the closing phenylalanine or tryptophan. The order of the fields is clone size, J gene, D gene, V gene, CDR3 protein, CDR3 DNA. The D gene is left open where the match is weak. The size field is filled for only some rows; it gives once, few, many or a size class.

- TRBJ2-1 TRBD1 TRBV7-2 CASSSTGVSYNEQFF TGTGCCAGCAGCTCGACAGGGGTCTCCTACAATGAGCAGTTCTTC
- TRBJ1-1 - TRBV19 CASSIGRRMNTEAFF TGTGCCAGTAGTATAGGTCGGAGAATGAACACTGAAGCTTTCTTT
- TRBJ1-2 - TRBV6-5 CASSYSMPGGYGYTF TGTGCCAGCAGTTACTCGATGCCGGGGGGCTATGGCTACACCTTC
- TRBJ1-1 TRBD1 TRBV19 CASNSAGGLVNTEAFF TGTGCCAGCAACTCGGCAGGGGGCTTAGTGAACACTGAAGCTTTCTTT
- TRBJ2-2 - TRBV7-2 CASSLSSESTGELFF TGTGCCAGCAGCCTTTCTAGCGAATCCACCGGGGAGCTGTTTTTT
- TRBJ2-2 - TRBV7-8 CASSLLAGANTGELFF TGTGCCAGCAGCTTATTGGCGGGGGCAAACACCGGGGAGCTGTTTTTT
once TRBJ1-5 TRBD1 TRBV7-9 CASSDRGADQPQHF TGTGCCAGCAGCGACAGGGGAGCGGATCAGCCCCAGCATTTT
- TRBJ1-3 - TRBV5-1 CASSLEGGSGGNTIYF TGCGCCAGCAGCTTGGAGGGAGGGTCAGGAGGAAACACCATATATTTT
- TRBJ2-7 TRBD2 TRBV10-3 CASDPGTSVPEQYF TGTGCCAGCGATCCCGGGACTAGTGTACCCGAGCAGTACTTC
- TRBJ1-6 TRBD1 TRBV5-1 CASRLDRPGQGTSPLHF TGCGCCAGCCGCTTGGACCGACCGGGACAGGGGACTTCACCCCTCCACTTT
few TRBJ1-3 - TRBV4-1 CASSQDRGTTNTIYF TGCGCCAGCAGCCAAGATCGCGGAACCACAAACACCATATATTTT
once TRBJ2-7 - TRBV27 CATTDAGPTYEQYF TGTGCCACCACTGACGCGGGGCCTACCTACGAGCAGTACTTC
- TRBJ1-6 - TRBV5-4 CASSVLSSYNSPLHF TGTGCCAGCAGCGTACTGAGCTCCTATAATTCACCCCTCCACTTT
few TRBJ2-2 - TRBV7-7 CASSLSGSGELFF TGTGCTAGCAGCCTTTCGGGGTCCGGGGAGCTGTTTTTT
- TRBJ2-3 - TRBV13 CASSLDRDTQYF TGTGCCAGCAGCTTAGATCGAGATACGCAGTATTTT
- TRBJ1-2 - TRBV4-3 CASSQTIMNYGYPF TGCGCCAGCAGCCAAACAATCATGAACTATGGCTACCCCTTC
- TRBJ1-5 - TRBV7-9 CASSGQDQPQHF TGTGCCAGCAGCGGACAAGATCAGCCCCAGCATTTT
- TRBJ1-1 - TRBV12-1 CASSIAGTVNTEAFF TGTGCCAGCAGCATAGCCGGGACAGTGAACACTGAAGCTTTCTTT
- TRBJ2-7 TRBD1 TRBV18 CASSPRGQSLYEQYF TGTGCCAGCTCACCAAGGGGACAGAGCCTCTACGAGCAGTACTTC
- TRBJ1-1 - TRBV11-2 CASSLDPTSVAFF TGTGCCAGCAGCTTAGATCCTACGTCGGTAGCTTTCTTT
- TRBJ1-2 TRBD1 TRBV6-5 CASSLNRDRGWGYTF TGTGCCAGCAGCCTAAACCGGGACAGGGGTTGGGGCTACACCTTC
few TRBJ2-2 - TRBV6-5 CASSLDRNTGELFF TGTGCCAGCAGCCTCGACAGGAACACCGGGGAGCTGTTTTTT
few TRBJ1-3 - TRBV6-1 CASSGGGAGNTIYF TGTGCCAGCAGTGGAGGGGGTGCTGGAAACACCATATATTTT
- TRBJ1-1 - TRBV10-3 CAIKPGGWGTEAFF TGTGCCATCAAGCCCGGGGGTTGGGGAACTGAAGCTTTCTTT
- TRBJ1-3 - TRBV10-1 CASSESGGPGNTIYF TGCGCCAGCAGTGAGTCCGGGGGGCCTGGAAACACCATATATTTT
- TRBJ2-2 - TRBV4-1 CASSQDPSNTGELFF TGCGCCAGCAGCCAAGACCCCTCGAACACCGGGGAGCTGTTTTTT
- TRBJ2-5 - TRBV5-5 CASSLVLGPETQYF TGTGCCAGCAGCTTGGTCCTGGGGCCAGAGACCCAGTACTTC
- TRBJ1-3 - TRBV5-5 CASSFSGDGDTIYF TGTGCCAGCAGCTTCTCAGGGGATGGGGACACCATATATTTT
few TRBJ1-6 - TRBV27 CASSSHYNSPLHF TGTGCCAGCAGTTCCCACTATAATTCACCCCTCCACTTT
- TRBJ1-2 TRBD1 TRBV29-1 CSVDRTGVNYGYTF TGCAGCGTTGATCGGACAGGGGTAAACTATGGCTACACCTTC
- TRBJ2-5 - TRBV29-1 CSVAVGGAIQETQYF TGCAGCGTTGCGGTTGGCGGGGCCATCCAAGAGACCCAGTACTTC
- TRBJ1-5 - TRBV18 CASSTRDSNQPQHF TGTGCCAGCTCCACCAGGGATAGCAATCAGCCCCAGCATTTT
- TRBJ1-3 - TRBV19 CATTTTGNSGNTIYF TGTGCCACCACCACCACAGGGAACTCTGGAAACACCATATATTTT
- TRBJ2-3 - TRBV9 CASSGWGHFTDTQYF TGTGCCAGCAGCGGGTGGGGGCACTTCACAGATACGCAGTATTTT
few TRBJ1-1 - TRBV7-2 CASSLRGSGGTEAFF TGTGCCAGCAGCTTAAGGGGGTCGGGGGGCACTGAAGCTTTCTTT
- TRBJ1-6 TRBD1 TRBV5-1 CASSLDGQVSPLHF TGCGCCAGCAGCTTGGACGGACAGGTTTCACCCCTCCACTTT
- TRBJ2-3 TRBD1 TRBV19 CASSADRDRGADTQYF TGTGCCAGTAGTGCGGACCGGGACAGGGGGGCAGATACGCAGTATTTT
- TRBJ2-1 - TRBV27 CASRAGPGNSGNEQFF TGTGCCAGCAGGGCGGGTCCGGGTAATTCGGGTAATGAGCAGTTCTTC
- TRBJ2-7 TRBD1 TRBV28 CASSLYRTGVYEQYF TGTGCCAGCAGTTTATATAGGACAGGGGTGTACGAGCAGTACTTC
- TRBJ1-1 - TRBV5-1 CASTEMGGNTEAFF TGCGCCAGCACCGAAATGGGGGGAAACACTGAAGCTTTCTTT
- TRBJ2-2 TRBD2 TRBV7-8 CASSLPTSGVTGELFF TGTGCCAGCAGCCTCCCGACTAGCGGGGTCACCGGGGAGCTGTTTTTT
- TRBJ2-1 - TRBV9 CASSAQGSYFNEQFF TGTGCCAGCAGCGCCCAGGGCAGCTACTTCAATGAGCAGTTCTTC
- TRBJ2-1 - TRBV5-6 CASSLYRSSYNEQFF TGTGCCAGCAGCTTGTACAGGAGCTCCTACAATGAGCAGTTCTTC
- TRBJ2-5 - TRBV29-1 CSVEDRETQYF TGCAGCGTTGAAGATCGGGAGACCCAGTACTTC
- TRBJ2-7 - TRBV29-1 CSAMITGISSEQYF TGCAGCGCCATGATCACAGGGATTTCAAGCGAGCAGTACTTC
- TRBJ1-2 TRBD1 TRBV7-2 CASSPHGTGDGYTF TGTGCCAGCAGCCCGCACGGGACAGGGGATGGCTACACCTTC
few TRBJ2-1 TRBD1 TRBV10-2 CASSDRQGLEQFF TGCGCCAGCAGTGACCGACAGGGTCTTGAGCAGTTCTTC